Following are 27 T cell receptor beta chains from one sample sequenced in a study of blood T cell repertoires in COVID-19. Only in-frame clones appear in the TCRdb table, and some are missing; sequencing was by immunoSEQ multiplex PCR. The sample lists approximately 200,000 clones, 75% to 90% occurring once. Sequencing used PBMCs or T cells enriched from blood (not recorded which). The origin of the receptors is a woman in her twenties or thirties who had recovered from COVID-19.

CDR3 amino acids: CATSEGHFYGYTF. CDR3 bases: TGTGCCACCAGTGAAGGACATTTCTATGGCTACACCTTC. This chain links TRBV24-1 with TRBJ1-2, with D tentatively TRBD1 (5 bases). Trimming removed 4 bases at V and 4 bases at J, with 9 bases between. This CDR3 is 13 amino acids long. The germline V gene encodes CDR1 KGHDR and CDR2 SFDVKD.

The J gene is TRBJ1-5, the V gene TRBV15; 9 bases are a match to TRBD1. Germline CDR1 is LNHNV and CDR2 is YYDKDF (reference sequence). Trimming took 1 base from V and 7 from J; bases not matched to a gene: 5. This CDR3 is built from 15 residues. The CDR3 sequence: CATSRAGTGNQPQHF. CDR3 bases: TGTGCCACCAGCAGAGCCGGGACAGGGAACCAGCCCCAGCATTTT.

The rearrangement joins TRBV7-9 to TRBJ1-2, with D tentatively TRBD1 (6 bases). Germline CDR1 and CDR2: SEHNR and FQNEAQ (reference sequence). The V end was cut by 5 bases, the J end by 8 bases, with 18 bases between. This CDR3 comprises 14 residues. CDR3 bases: TGTGCCAGCAGCCGGAAGGACAGTCTCAAGGGCTACACCTTC. It codes for CASSRKDSLKGYTF.

CDR3 in amino acids: CATSQATSGSADTQYF. The CDR3 DNA follows: TGTGCCACCAGCCAAGCGACTAGCGGGAGCGCAGATACGCAGTATTTT. The chain couples TRBV24-1 to TRBJ2-3; 12 positions agree with TRBD2. The CDR3 is 16 residues long. J gave up 4 bases and V 7 bases, and 8 bases lay outside the gene matches. In germline, CDR1 is KGHDR, CDR2 SFDVKD.

The rearrangement joins TRBV19 to TRBJ2-3; 10 nucleotides match TRBD1. The ends lost 0 bases at V and 4 bases at J; junction bases unmatched: 7. The germline CDR1 and CDR2 sequences are LNHDA and SQIVND (reference sequence). This CDR3 is 17 amino acids long. In nucleotides, the CDR3 is TGTGCCAGTAGTATAGAAGCCGGGACAGGGGACCCAGATACGCAGTATTTT. The encoded protein is CASSIEAGTGDPDTQYF. Full variable domain (outside the CDR3, taken from reference TRBV19 and TRBJ2-3): DGGITQSPKYLFRKEGQNVTLSCEQNLNHDAMYWYRQDPGQGLRLIYYSQIVNDFQKGDIAEGYSVSREKKESFPLTVTSAQKNPTAFYLCASSIEAGTGDPDTQYFGPGTRLTVL.

In nucleotides, the CDR3 is TGTGCCAGCAGTCCGACAGCCTCCTACAATGAGCAGTTCTTC. Its translation is CASSPTASYNEQFF. The chain uses TRBV6-5 and TRBJ2-1; possible D gene TRBD1, 5 bases. The CDR3 is 14 residues long. Germline loops: CDR1 MNHEY, CDR2 SVGAGI. Trimming shortened V by 5 bases and J by 0 bases, and 8 bases separated the two germline ends.

This chain links TRBV7-9 with TRBJ2-3; a possible D gene is TRBD2 (6 bases). This CDR3 comprises 16 residues. Germline loops: CDR1 SEHNR, CDR2 FQNEAQ (reference sequence). V was pared by 6 bases and J by 5 bases, with 21 bases between. CDR3 sequence reads: CASRRHSGEKGDTQYF. In DNA, the CDR3 is TGTGCCAGCAGGCGGCATAGCGGAGAGAAGGGAGATACGCAGTATTTT.

V is TRBV7-2 and J is TRBJ1-2; maybe TRBD1 (5 bases). Germline V gives CDR1 SGHTA, CDR2 FQGNSA. Deletions cut 5 bases from V and 4 bases from J, with 14 bases between. The length of the CDR3 is 14 residues. The CDR3, as DNA: TGTGCCAGCAGCCCCGACGGGGGAAGCTATGGCTACACCTTC. Its protein product is CASSPDGGSYGYTF.

The chain is built from TRBV14 and TRBJ2-7, with 7 bases that match TRBD2. The CDR3 extends over 15 amino acids. Germline CDR1 is SGHDN and CDR2 is FVKESK. The V gene end was trimmed by 1 base and the J gene end by 3 bases; junction bases not matched to a gene: 6. The CDR3 coding sequence is TGTGCCAGCAGCCAAGGCGGCGGGAGAGGCTACGAGCAGTACTTC. Amino acids: CASSQGGGRGYEQYF.

This clone was picked up many times. The chain joins TRBV18 to TRBJ1-2; the match to TRBD1 covers 8 bases. Germline assignment: CDR1 KGHSH and CDR2 LQKENI. The CDR3 has 13 amino acids. Trimming removed 4 bases from V and 8 bases from J; junction bases left unmatched: 6. The CDR3 nucleotides are TGTGCCAGCTCACTTCAGGGGGCCGACGGCTACACCTTC. This codes for CASSLQGADGYTF.

The rearrangement uses TRBV24-1 and TRBJ1-2; possible D gene TRBD1, 5 bases. Germline CDR1 and CDR2: KGHDR and SFDVKD. V dropped 5 bases and J dropped 3 bases, with 15 bases sitting between them. The CDR3 has 15 residues. The CDR3 nucleotides are TGTGCCACCAGTGTCCTTGAAGGGGAACACTATGGCTACACCTTC. It translates to CATSVLEGEHYGYTF.

The chain links TRBV11-3 to TRBJ1-1; D not certain. This CDR3 is built from 14 residues. Trimming shortened V by 0 bases and J by 1 base, and 6 bases separated the two germline ends. From germline, CDR1 is SGHNT and CDR2 YENEEA. CDR3 region: CASSLEQPNTEAFF. The CDR3 region has the DNA TGTGCCAGCAGCTTAGAACAGCCGAACACTGAAGCTTTCTTT.

The J gene is TRBJ2-7, the V gene TRBV20-1; possible D gene TRBD1, 5 bases. The CDR3 runs to 11 residues. V shed 3 bases and J shed 6 bases, with 9 bases lying between them. The germline V gene encodes CDR1 DFQATT and CDR2 SNEGSKA (reference sequence). Here the CDR3 reads CSASPGREQYF. CDR3 nucleotides: TGCAGTGCTAGCCCAGGGCGCGAGCAGTACTTC.

CDR3 sequence reads: CASSYPTGEIGRTEAFF. DNA for the CDR3: TGTGCCAGCAGTTACCCAACAGGGGAGATTGGGAGGACTGAAGCTTTCTTT. The chain combines TRBV27 with TRBJ1-1, with 7 bases that match TRBD1. The CDR3 runs to 17 residues. Germline assignment: CDR1 MNHEY and CDR2 SMNVEV (reference sequence). V gave up 4 bases and J gave up 5 bases; unmatched junction bases: 16.

CDR3 in amino acids: CASSHPNAFTYEQYF. Written as DNA, the CDR3 is TGTGCCAGCAGCCACCCTAACGCCTTCACCTACGAGCAGTACTTC. V gene TRBV14 combines with J gene TRBJ2-7, with D unclear. CDR1 is SGHDN and CDR2 is FVKESK in the germline V gene. The CDR3 is 15 residues long. Trimming took 3 bases from V and 2 from J, leaving 14 bases between them.

The chain couples TRBV6-2 or TRBV6-3 to TRBJ2-3, with 7 nucleotides matching TRBD1. V trimming: 4 bases; J trimming: 2 bases; junction bases outside the gene matches: 3. The CDR3 extends over 14 amino acids. Germline CDR1 is MNHEY and CDR2 is SVGEGT. The CDR3 coding sequence is TGTGCCAGCAGTTGGGGACAGCCCACAGATACGCAGTATTTT. This gives the protein CASSWGQPTDTQYF.

The gene calls are TRBV21-1 and TRBJ2-7; the D call in the table, TRBD1, was not verified against the DNA. TRBV21-1 is a pseudogene. The CDR3 spans 15 residues. The CDR3 region is CASSLSWGRDYEQYF. The CDR3 DNA reads TGTGCCAGCAGCTTGTCATGGGGCAGGGACTACGAGCAGTACTTC.

The J gene is TRBJ1-6, the V gene TRBV6-1; TRBD1 matches 9 bases. Trimming at V came to 4 bases and at J to 6 bases, leaving 7 bases not matched to a gene. CDR3 length equals 16 residues. The germline V gene encodes CDR1 MNHNS and CDR2 SASEGT. The chain's CDR3 is CASSGGTGRINSPLHF. The CDR3, as DNA: TGTGCCAGCAGTGGGGGGACAGGGAGAATTAATTCACCCCTCCACTTT.

The V call is TRBV6-1, the J call TRBJ1-3, with a tentative D call TRBD1 (5 bases). Germline CDR1 is MNHNS and CDR2 is SASEGT. This CDR3 comprises 13 residues. V dropped 2 bases and J dropped 4 bases, with 6 bases sitting between them. CDR3 loop: CASSEPGGNTIYF. For the CDR3, the DNA is TGTGCCAGCAGTGAACCAGGGGGAAACACCATATATTTT.

This chain connects TRBV18 to TRBJ2-2, with D possibly being TRBD2 (6 bases). This CDR3 comprises 15 residues. V lost 6 bases and J lost 5, with 16 bases in between. Germline loops: CDR1 KGHSH, CDR2 LQKENI. The chain's CDR3 is CASSDRKGGTGELFF. CDR3 bases: TGTGCCAGCTCCGACCGGAAGGGAGGAACCGGGGAGCTGTTTTTT.

The chain combines TRBV6-5 with TRBJ1-1; 10 bases are a match to TRBD1. The CDR3 covers 14 residues. V gave up 2 bases and J gave up 6 bases; unmatched junction bases: 3. Germline loops: CDR1 MNHEY, CDR2 SVGAGI. The CDR3: CASSYTGQGAEAFF. The CDR3 nucleotides are TGTGCCAGCAGTTACACCGGACAGGGGGCTGAAGCTTTCTTT.

The rearrangement uses TRBV4-1 and TRBJ2-1; 12 bases are a match to TRBD2. Per the germline V gene, CDR1 is MGHRA and CDR2 is YSYEKL. The length of the CDR3 is 19 residues. Trimming at V came to 1 base and at J to 0 bases, leaving 7 bases not matched to a gene. The CDR3 nucleotides read TGCGCCAGCAGCCAAGGGACTAGCGGGACTTGGAGCTCCTACAATGAGCAGTTCTTC. This translates into CASSQGTSGTWSSYNEQFF.

V usage is TRBV6-5 and J usage is TRBJ1-1, with D perhaps TRBD1 (6 bases). This CDR3 contains 16 residues. The V end was cut by 0 bases, the J end by 8 bases, with 19 bases between. Germline V gene sequence: CDR1 MNHEY, CDR2 SVGAGI. CDR3 DNA: TGTGCCAGCAGTTACTCGGCAGCGGAGAGGGACAAGGAAGCTTTCTTT. The encoded protein is CASSYSAAERDKEAFF.

CDR3 sequence reads: CASSVPPGGRAGGTGELFF. The CDR3 nucleotides are TGTGCCAGCAGCGTACCCCCTGGCGGGAGGGCCGGGGGGACCGGGGAGCTGTTTTTT. This chain connects TRBV9 to TRBJ2-2; 9 nucleotides agree with TRBD2. Germline V gene lookup returns CDR1 SGDLS and CDR2 YYNGEE. This CDR3 spans 19 amino acids. After removal of 1 base from V and 5 bases from J, the junction contained 15 bases not matched to a gene.

CDR3 nucleotides: TGTGCCAGCTCACCAGACGGGGGGTCCTACAATGAGCAGTTCTTC. Translated, it gives CASSPDGGSYNEQFF. The genes are TRBV18 and TRBJ2-1; 7 positions match TRBD2. With V trimmed by 2 bases and J by 1 base, 2 bases remained unmatched. Germline assignment: CDR1 KGHSH and CDR2 LQKENI. This CDR3 contains 15 residues.

The chain has TRBV29-1 and TRBJ2-2; D gene unclear. V lost 5 bases to trimming and J lost 0 bases, with 7 bases between them. CDR1 is SQVTM and CDR2 is ANQGSEA in the germline V gene. This CDR3 comprises 13 residues. The CDR3 loop is CSVQRANTGELFF. As DNA, the CDR3 is TGCAGCGTTCAGCGCGCGAACACCGGGGAGCTGTTTTTT.

This clone has only one observation. The rearrangement joins TRBV18 to TRBJ2-1; weak D call: TRBD2 (6 bases). Germline lookup yields CDR1 KGHSH and CDR2 LQKENI. This CDR3 spans 16 amino acids. The germline V and J ends were trimmed by 0 bases and 5 bases, with 14 bases remaining between them. The DNA for the CDR3 is TGTGCCAGCTCACCACCCTCCGGGAGTCGAAACAATGAGCAGTTCTTC. Translating gives CASSPPSGSRNNEQFF.